A single sample gave rise to the 2 T cell receptor beta chains below, sequenced in a study of T cells in tumors after PD-1 blockade. Repertoires were generated with immunoSEQ multiplex PCR, while TCRdb's copy carries only in-frame clones and drops some. The table lists tens of thousands of clones, approximately 84% of them singletons. Sequencing was performed on PBMCs, taken before anti-PD-1 treatment. These receptors were taken from a human donor with basal cell carcinoma.

The V and J genes are TRBV6-6 and TRBJ2-7; D is ambiguous. Germline assignment: CDR1 MNHNY and CDR2 SVGAGI (reference sequence). V lost 5 bases, J lost 2 bases, and 10 bases lay in between. This CDR3 contains 13 residues. The CDR3 DNA follows: TGTGCCAGCAGTAGAGACACAACCTACGAGCAGTACTTC. Protein: CASSRDTTYEQYF.

The rearrangement joins TRBV7-9 to TRBJ1-1, with D perhaps matching TRBD1 (5 bases). Germline V gene lookup returns CDR1 SEHNR and CDR2 FQNEAQ (reference sequence). CDR3 length: 14 amino acids. Between the trimmed V and J ends, which lost 5 bases and 3 bases, there was a span of 13 bases. The DNA for the CDR3 is TGTGCCAGCAGCAATAGGTGGGGGGACACTGAAGCTTTCTTT. Protein product: CASSNRWGDTEAFF.